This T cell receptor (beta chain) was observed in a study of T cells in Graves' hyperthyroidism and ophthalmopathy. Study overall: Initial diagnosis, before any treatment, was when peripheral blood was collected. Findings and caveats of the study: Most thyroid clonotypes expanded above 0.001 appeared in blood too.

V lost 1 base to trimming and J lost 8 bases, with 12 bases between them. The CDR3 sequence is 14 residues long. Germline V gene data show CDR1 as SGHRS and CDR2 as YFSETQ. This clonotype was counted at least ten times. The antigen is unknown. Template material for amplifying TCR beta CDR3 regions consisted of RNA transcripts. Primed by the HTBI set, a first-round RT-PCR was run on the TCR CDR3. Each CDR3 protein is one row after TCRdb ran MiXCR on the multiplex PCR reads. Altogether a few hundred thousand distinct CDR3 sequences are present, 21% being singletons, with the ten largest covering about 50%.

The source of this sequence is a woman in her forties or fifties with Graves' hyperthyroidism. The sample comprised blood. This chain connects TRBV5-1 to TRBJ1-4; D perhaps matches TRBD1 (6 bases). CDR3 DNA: TGCGCCAGCAGCTTGCGACAGGATCCCGAAAAACTGTTTTTT. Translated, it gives CASSLRQDPEKLFF.